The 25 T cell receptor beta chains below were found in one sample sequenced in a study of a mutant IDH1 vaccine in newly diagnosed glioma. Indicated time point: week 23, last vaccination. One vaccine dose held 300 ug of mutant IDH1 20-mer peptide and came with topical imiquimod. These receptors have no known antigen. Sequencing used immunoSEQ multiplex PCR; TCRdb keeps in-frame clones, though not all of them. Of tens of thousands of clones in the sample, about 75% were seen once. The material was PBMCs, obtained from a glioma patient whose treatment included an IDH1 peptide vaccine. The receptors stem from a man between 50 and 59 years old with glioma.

CDR3 sequence (DNA): TGTGCCAGCAGTCAGGACAGGGTGGAGACCCAGTACTTC. Its protein is CASSQDRVETQYF. The V gene is TRBV2, the J gene TRBJ2-5; 8 positions match TRBD1. CDR3 length: 13 amino acids. The V segment lost 5 bases and the J segment 5 bases; nucleotides outside the gene matches: 4. The V gene's germline CDR1 is SNHLY and CDR2 FYNNEI.

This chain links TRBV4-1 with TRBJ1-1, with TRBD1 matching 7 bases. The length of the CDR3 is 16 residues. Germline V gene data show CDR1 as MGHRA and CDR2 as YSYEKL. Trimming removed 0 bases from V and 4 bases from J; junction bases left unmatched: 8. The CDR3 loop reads CASSQERGRMGTEAFF. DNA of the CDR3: TGCGCCAGCAGCCAAGAAAGGGGGCGGATGGGCACTGAAGCTTTCTTT.

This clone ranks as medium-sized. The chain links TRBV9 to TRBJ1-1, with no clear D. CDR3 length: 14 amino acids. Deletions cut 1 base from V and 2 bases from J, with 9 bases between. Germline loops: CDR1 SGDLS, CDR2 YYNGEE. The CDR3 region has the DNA TGTGCCAGCAGCGTACAGGATGGTAACACTGAAGCTTTCTTT. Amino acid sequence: CASSVQDGNTEAFF.

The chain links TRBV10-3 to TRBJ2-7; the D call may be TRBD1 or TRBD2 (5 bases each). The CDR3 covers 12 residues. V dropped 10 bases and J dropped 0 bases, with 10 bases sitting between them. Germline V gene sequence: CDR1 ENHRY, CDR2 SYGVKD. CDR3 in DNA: TGTGCCACCGGGGCCGACTCCTACGAGCAGTACTTC. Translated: CATGADSYEQYF.

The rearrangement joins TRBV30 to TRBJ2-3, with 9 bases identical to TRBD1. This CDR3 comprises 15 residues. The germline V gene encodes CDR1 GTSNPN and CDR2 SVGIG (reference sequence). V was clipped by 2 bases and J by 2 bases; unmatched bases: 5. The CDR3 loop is CAWSRGTGYTDTQYF. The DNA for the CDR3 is TGTGCCTGGAGTAGGGGGACAGGGTACACAGATACGCAGTATTTT. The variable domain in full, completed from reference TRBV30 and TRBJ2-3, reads SQTIHQWPATLVQPVGSPLSLECTVEGTSNPNLYWYRQAAGRGLQLLFYSVGIGQISSEVPQNLSASRPQDRQFILSSKKLLLSDSGFYLCAWSRGTGYTDTQYFGPGTRLTVL.

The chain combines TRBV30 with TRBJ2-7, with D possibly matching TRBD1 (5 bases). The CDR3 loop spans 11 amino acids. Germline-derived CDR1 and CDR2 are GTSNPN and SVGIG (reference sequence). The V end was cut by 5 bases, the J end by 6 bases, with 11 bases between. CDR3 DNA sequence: TGTGCCTGGGCCAAGGGGTTCGAGCAGTACTTC. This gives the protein CAWAKGFEQYF.

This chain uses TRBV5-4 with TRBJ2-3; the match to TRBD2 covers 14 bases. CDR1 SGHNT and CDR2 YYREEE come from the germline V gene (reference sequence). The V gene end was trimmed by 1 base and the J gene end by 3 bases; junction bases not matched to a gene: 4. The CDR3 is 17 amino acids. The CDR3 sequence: CASSLRLAGGSTDTQYF. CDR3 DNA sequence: TGTGCCAGCAGCTTGCGACTAGCGGGGGGGTCTACAGATACGCAGTATTTT.

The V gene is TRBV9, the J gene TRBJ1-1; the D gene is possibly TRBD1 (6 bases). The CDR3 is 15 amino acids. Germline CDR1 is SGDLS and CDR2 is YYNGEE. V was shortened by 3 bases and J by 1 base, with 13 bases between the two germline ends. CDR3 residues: CASSARDTKNTEAFF. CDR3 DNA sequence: TGTGCCAGCAGCGCCCGGGACACTAAGAACACTGAAGCTTTCTTT.

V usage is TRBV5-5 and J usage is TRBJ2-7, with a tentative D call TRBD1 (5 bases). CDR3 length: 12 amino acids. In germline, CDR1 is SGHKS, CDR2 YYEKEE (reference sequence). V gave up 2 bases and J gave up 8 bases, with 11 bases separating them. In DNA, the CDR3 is TGTGCCAGCAGCTTTACACAGGAAAAGCAGTACTTC. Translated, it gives CASSFTQEKQYF.

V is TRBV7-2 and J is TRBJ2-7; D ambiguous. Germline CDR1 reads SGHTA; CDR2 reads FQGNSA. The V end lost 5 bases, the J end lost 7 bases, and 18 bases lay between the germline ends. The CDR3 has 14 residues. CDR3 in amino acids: CASSPIPGPWEQYF. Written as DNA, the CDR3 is TGTGCCAGCAGCCCTATCCCGGGCCCCTGGGAGCAGTACTTC. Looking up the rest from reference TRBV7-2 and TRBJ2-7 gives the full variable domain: GAGVSQSPSNKVTEKGKDVELRCDPISGHTALYWYRQSLGQGLEFLIYFQGNSAPDKSGLPSDRFSAERTGGSVSTLTIQRTQQEDSAVYLCASSPIPGPWEQYFGPGTRLTVT.

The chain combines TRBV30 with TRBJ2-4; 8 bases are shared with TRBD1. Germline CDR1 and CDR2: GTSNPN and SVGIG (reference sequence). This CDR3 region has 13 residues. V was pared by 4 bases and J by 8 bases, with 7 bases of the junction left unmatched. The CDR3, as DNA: TGTGCCTGGAATGCAGGGGGCGTAGACATTCAGTACTTC. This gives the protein CAWNAGGVDIQYF.

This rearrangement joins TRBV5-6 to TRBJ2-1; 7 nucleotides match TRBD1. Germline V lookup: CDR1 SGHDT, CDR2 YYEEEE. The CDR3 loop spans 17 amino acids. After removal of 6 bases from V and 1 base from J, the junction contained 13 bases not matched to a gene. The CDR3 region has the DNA TGTGCCAGCACCACTTACAGGGGTGGAAGGTCCTACAATGAGCAGTTCTTC. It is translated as CASTTYRGGRSYNEQFF.

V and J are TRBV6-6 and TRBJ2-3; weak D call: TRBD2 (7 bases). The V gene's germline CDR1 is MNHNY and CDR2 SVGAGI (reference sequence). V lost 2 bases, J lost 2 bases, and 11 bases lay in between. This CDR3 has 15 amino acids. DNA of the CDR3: TGTGCCAGCAGTTACAGGGGGGGGGCCACAGATACGCAGTATTTT. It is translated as CASSYRGGATDTQYF.

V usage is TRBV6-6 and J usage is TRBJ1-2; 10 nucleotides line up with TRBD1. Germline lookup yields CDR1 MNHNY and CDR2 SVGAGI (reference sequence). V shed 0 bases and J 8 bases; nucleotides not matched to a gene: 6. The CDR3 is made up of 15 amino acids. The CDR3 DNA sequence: TGTGCCAGCAGTTACTCGACAGGGGGCTGGGGAGGCTACACCTTC. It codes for CASSYSTGGWGGYTF.

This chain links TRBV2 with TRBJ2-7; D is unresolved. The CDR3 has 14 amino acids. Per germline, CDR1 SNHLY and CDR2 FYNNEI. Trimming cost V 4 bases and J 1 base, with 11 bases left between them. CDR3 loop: CASSAGSLSYEQYF. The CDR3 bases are TGTGCCAGCAGTGCGGGCAGCCTTTCCTACGAGCAGTACTTC.

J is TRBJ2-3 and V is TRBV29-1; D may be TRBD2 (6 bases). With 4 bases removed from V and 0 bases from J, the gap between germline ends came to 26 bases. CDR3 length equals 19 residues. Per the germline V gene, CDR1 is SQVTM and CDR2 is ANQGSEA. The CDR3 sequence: CSVVGLTGTRYDSTDTQYF. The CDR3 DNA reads TGCAGCGTTGTGGGTTTAACCGGGACTCGCTACGACAGCACAGATACGCAGTATTTT.

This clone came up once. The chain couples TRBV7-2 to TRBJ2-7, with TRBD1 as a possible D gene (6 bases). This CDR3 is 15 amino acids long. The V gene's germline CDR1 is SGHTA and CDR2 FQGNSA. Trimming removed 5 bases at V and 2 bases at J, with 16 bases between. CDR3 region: CASSTHWTVTYEQYF. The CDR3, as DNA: TGTGCCAGCAGCACCCATTGGACAGTGACCTACGAGCAGTACTTC.

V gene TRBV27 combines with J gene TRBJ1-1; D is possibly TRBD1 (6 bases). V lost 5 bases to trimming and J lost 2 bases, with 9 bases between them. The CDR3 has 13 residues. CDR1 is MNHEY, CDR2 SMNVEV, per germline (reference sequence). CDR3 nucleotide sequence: TGTGCCAGCAGTCTACAGGGAAACACTGAAGCTTTCTTT. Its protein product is CASSLQGNTEAFF.

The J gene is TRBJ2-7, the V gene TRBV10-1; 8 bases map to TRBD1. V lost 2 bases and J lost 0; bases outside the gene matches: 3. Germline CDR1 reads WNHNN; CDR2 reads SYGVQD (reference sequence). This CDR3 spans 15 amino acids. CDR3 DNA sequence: TGCGCCAGCAGTGAGCTCAGGGGGCTCTCCTACGAGCAGTACTTC. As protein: CASSELRGLSYEQYF.

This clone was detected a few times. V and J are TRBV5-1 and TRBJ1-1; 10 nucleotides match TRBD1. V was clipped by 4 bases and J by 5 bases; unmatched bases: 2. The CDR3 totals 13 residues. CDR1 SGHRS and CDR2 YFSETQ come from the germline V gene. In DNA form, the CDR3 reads TGCGCCAGCAGCGCGGGACAGGGGACTGAAGCTTTCTTT. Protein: CASSAGQGTEAFF.

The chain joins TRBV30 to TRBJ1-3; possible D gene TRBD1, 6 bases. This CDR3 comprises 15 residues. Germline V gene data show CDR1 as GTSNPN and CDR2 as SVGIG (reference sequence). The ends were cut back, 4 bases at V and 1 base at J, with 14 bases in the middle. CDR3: CAWTTGTHSGNTIYF. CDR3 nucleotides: TGTGCCTGGACGACCGGGACACATTCTGGAAACACCATATATTTT.

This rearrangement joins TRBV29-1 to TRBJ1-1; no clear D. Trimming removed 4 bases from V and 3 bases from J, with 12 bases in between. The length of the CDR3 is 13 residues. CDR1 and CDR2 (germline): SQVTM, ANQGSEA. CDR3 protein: CSVGWGRDTEAFF. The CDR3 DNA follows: TGCAGCGTTGGCTGGGGAAGGGACACTGAAGCTTTCTTT. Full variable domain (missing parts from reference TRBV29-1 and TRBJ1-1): SAVISQKPSRDICQRGTSLTIQCQVDSQVTMMFWYRQQPGQSLTLIATANQGSEATYESGFVIDKFPISRPNLTFSTLTVSNMSPEDSSIYLCSVGWGRDTEAFFGQGTRLTVV.

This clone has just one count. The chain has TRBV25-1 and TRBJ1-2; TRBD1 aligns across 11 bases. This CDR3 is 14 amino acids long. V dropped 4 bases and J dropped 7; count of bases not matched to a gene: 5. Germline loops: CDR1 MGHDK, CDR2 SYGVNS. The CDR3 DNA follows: TGTGCCAGCAGTGGCGTGGACAGGGGGCCTGGCTACACCTTC. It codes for CASSGVDRGPGYTF.

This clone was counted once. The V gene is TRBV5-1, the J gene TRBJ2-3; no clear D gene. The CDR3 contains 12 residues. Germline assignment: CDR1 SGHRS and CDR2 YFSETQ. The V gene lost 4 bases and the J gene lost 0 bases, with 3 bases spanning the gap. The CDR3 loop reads CASSVSTDTQYF. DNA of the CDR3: TGCGCCAGCAGCGTCAGCACAGATACGCAGTATTTT.

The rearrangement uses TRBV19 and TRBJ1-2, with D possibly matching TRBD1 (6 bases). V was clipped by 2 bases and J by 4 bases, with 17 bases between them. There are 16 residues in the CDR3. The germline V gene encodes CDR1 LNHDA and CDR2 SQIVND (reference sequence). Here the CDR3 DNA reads TGTGCCAGTAGTATATCGATTGACAGGACGATCTATGGCTACACCTTC. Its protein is CASSISIDRTIYGYTF.